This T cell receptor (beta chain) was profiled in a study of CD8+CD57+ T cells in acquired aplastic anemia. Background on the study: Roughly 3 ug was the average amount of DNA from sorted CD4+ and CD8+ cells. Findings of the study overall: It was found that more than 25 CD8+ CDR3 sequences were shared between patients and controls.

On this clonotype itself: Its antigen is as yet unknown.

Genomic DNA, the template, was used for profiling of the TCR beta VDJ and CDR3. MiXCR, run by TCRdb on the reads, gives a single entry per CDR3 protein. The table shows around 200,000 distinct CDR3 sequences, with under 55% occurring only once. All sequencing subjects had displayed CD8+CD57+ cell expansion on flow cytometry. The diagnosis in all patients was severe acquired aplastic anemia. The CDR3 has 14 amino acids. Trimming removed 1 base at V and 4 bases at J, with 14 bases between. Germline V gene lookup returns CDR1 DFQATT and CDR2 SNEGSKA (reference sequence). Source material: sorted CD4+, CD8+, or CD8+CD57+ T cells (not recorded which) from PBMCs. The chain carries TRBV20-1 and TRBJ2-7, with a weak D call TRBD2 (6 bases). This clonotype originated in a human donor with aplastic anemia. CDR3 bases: TGCAGTGCTAGAGCTCACGGGAGTGGGTACGAGCAGTACTTC. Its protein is CSARAHGSGYEQYF.